The 13 T cell receptor beta chains below were found in one sample sequenced in a study of T-cell reconstitution after alpha-beta-depleted transplantation in children. Construction of the TCRbeta library involved unique molecular identifiers. TCRdb reprocessed the PCR reads via MiXCR and lists one record per CDR3 protein. Of hundreds of thousands of distinct CDR3 sequences detected, roughly 7.7% appear once; the ten largest clones hold just under 6.5%. The starting material was PBMCs, mostly from graft donor cells, obtained 180 days after TCRalphabeta/CD19-depleted stem cell transplant. The receptors come from a male patient aged 10 to 17 who had a stem cell transplant for acute lymphoblastic leukemia, so the T cells may come from the graft donor.

This clonotype was observed at least ten times. The J gene is TRBJ1-2, the V gene TRBV9; TRBD1 is a possible D gene (6 bases). V gave up 3 bases and J gave up 0 bases, with 15 bases separating them. The CDR3 has 16 residues. Germline V gene sequence: CDR1 SGDLS, CDR2 YYNGEE. Here the CDR3 reads CASSASYRAPNYGYTF. DNA for the CDR3: TGTGCCAGCAGCGCTTCTTACAGGGCCCCTAACTATGGCTACACCTTC.

V gene TRBV20-1 combines with J gene TRBJ2-3, with 7 positions matching TRBD2. This CDR3 is 14 amino acids long. Unmatched junction bases numbered 8, after V lost 8 bases and J lost 0 bases. Germline CDR1 DFQATT, CDR2 SNEGSKA (reference sequence). As DNA, the CDR3 is TGCAGTACCACCGGGACTACAAGCACAGATACGCAGTATTTT. The encoded protein is CSTTGTTSTDTQYF.

This clonotype showed up many times. The genes are TRBV20-1 and TRBJ2-5; D assignment may be TRBD1 or TRBD2 (6 bases each). The CDR3 loop spans 16 amino acids. V was trimmed by 2 bases and J by 2 bases, leaving 18 bases between them. CDR1 and CDR2 (germline): DFQATT, SNEGSKA (reference sequence). The CDR3 sequence is CSARPWGARTQETQYF. CDR3 DNA sequence: TGCAGTGCTAGACCCTGGGGGGCGCGTACTCAAGAGACCCAGTACTTC.

This clonotype was observed at least ten times. This rearrangement joins TRBV10-3 to TRBJ2-5; D call uncertain. This CDR3 region has 13 residues. V was trimmed by 0 bases and J by 5 bases, leaving 7 bases between them. Germline assignment: CDR1 ENHRY and CDR2 SYGVKD. The CDR3 loop is CAISESLRETQYF. CDR3 coding DNA: TGTGCCATCAGTGAGTCGTTGAGGGAGACCCAGTACTTC.

This clonotype showed up many times. The chain employs TRBV20-1 and TRBJ2-2; D uncertain. The CDR3 is 14 residues long. Trimming took off 1 base at V and 2 bases at J, with 8 bases between the two ends. From germline, CDR1 is DFQATT and CDR2 SNEGSKA (reference sequence). The CDR3 coding sequence is TGCAGTGCTAGAGGCCCCCCCAACACCGGGGAGCTGTTTTTT. Translating it yields CSARGPPNTGELFF.

The sample holds many counts of this clonotype. CDR3: CASSLSAAGDTQYF. For the CDR3, the DNA is TGTGCCAGCAGCTTATCCGCGGCAGGGGATACGCAGTATTTT. The rearrangement uses TRBV13 and TRBJ2-3; D is perhaps TRBD1 (5 bases). The V gene lost 2 bases and the J gene lost 6 bases, with 12 bases spanning the gap. The V gene's germline CDR1 is PRHDT and CDR2 FYEKMQ (reference sequence). This CDR3 has 14 amino acids.

Ten or more counts support this clonotype. This chain joins TRBV24-1 and TRBJ2-1, with D perhaps TRBD2 (5 bases). Germline CDR1 reads KGHDR; CDR2 reads SFDVKD. The CDR3 sequence is 14 residues long. Trimming shortened V by 12 bases and J by 0 bases, and 14 bases separated the two germline ends. The CDR3 loop reads CASSPGFSYNEQFF. The CDR3 DNA is TGTGCCTCTTCCCCGGGGTTCTCCTACAATGAGCAGTTCTTC.

The table lists this clonotype with many counts. The chain carries TRBV18 and TRBJ2-7; 8 nucleotides line up with TRBD1. Germline assignment: CDR1 KGHSH and CDR2 LQKENI. The CDR3 contains 13 residues. V shed 3 bases, J shed 7 bases, and the junction held 5 bases outside the gene matches. CDR3 amino acids: CASSPQGAREQYF. Here the CDR3 DNA reads TGTGCCAGCTCACCGCAGGGGGCGCGGGAGCAGTACTTC.

This clonotype was picked up many times. Here the CDR3 reads CASRYREETQYF. The CDR3 DNA reads TGTGCCAGCAGATACAGGGAAGAGACCCAGTACTTC. The chain uses TRBV3-1 and TRBJ2-5; possible D gene TRBD1, 6 bases. The CDR3 length is 12 residues. Deletions cut 6 bases from V and 3 bases from J, with 8 bases between. Germline CDR1 and CDR2: LGHDT and YNNKEL (reference sequence).

The table lists this clonotype with many counts. The J gene is TRBJ2-3, the V gene TRBV5-1, with D maybe TRBD2 (6 bases). V was shortened by 7 bases and J by 0 bases, with 15 bases between the two germline ends. Germline V gene lookup returns CDR1 SGHRS and CDR2 YFSETQ. This CDR3 region has 15 residues. Here the CDR3 DNA reads TGCGCCAGCTCCCTACCGGGACTGAGCACAGATACGCAGTATTTT. It translates to CASSLPGLSTDTQYF.

This clonotype was seen repeatedly, ten times or more. The rearrangement joins TRBV12-3 or TRBV12-4 to TRBJ2-4; D is unclear. Trimming removed 3 bases from V and 0 bases from J, with 12 bases in between. The CDR3 length is 16 residues. The CDR3 is CASSLRRTEAKNIQYF. CDR3 nucleotide sequence: TGTGCCAGCAGTTTGAGAAGGACGGAAGCCAAAAACATTCAGTACTTC.

Ten or more counts support this clonotype. The chain couples TRBV5-5 to TRBJ2-7; 10 nucleotides align to TRBD2. The ends lost 4 bases at V and 4 bases at J; junction bases unmatched: 8. This CDR3 is 15 amino acids long. Germline values: CDR1 SGHKS, CDR2 YYEKEE (reference sequence). The CDR3 DNA is TGTGCCAGCAGCCTCGCTAGCGGGAGTTGGTACGAGCAGTACTTC. It is translated as CASSLASGSWYEQYF. Full variable domain (remainder filled in from reference TRBV5-5 and TRBJ2-7): DAGVTQSPTHLIKTRGQQVTLRCSPISGHKSVSWYQQVLGQGPQFIFQYYEKEERGRGNFPDRFSARQFPNYSSELNVNALLLGDSALYLCASSLASGSWYEQYFGPGTRLTVT.

This clonotype was detected many times. The rearrangement joins TRBV20-1 to TRBJ2-7, with D maybe TRBD1 (6 bases). The CDR3 is 17 residues long. V was clipped by 1 base and J by 2 bases, with 21 bases between them. Germline lookup yields CDR1 DFQATT and CDR2 SNEGSKA (reference sequence). CDR3 protein: CSARGSGRLQGAYEQYF. The CDR3 bases are TGCAGTGCTAGAGGATCAGGCCGCTTACAGGGCGCCTACGAGCAGTACTTC.